This TCR beta chain came from a study of shared clonotypes between healthy human individuals. Regarding the study as a whole: The sharing of about 5% of naive CD4 clonotypes was seen across several donors.

Clones were sequenced by immunoSEQ multiplex PCR, and TCRdb holds only the in-frame ones, with some missing. The sample gives around 2.3 million clones, under 97% of which show up once; roughly 0.13% is in the top ten. Of note for this clone: What it binds is unknown.

Trimming removed 1 base from V and 5 bases from J; junction bases left unmatched: 8. Germline V gives CDR1 SEHNR, CDR2 FQNEAQ (reference sequence). The CDR3 runs 15 residues. The J gene is TRBJ2-7, the V gene TRBV7-9; 7 positions agree with TRBD1. Specimen: naive CD4+ T cells sorted from blood. The subset here: CD45RA+ positively selected. This clonotype originated in a man aged 18-30 years in good health. The chain's CDR3 is CASSLGAGGSHEQYF. The DNA of the CDR3 is TGTGCCAGCAGCTTAGGGGCAGGGGGATCCCACGAGCAGTACTTC. Filled out from reference TRBV7-9 and TRBJ2-7, the complete variable domain reads DTGVSQNPRHKITKRGQNVTFRCDPISEHNRLYWYRQTLGQGPEFLTYFQNEAQLEKSRLLSDRFSAERPKGSFSTLEIQRTEQGDSAMYLCASSLGAGGSHEQYFGPGTRLTVT.